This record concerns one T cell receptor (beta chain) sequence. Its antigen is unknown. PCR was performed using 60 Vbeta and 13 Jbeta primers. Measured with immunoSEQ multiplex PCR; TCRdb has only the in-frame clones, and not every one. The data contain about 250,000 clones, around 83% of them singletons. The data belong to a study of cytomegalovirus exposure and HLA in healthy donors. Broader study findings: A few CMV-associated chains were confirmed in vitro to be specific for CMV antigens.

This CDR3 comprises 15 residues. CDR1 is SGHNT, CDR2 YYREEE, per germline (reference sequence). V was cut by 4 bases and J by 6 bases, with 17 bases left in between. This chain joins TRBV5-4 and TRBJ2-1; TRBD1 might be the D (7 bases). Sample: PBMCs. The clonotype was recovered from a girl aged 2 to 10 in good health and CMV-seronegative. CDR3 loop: CASSRPPQGGNEQFF. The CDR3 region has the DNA TGTGCCAGCAGCCGGCCTCCTCAGGGGGGCAATGAGCAGTTCTTC.